The source of this TCR beta chain is a study of blood T cell repertoires in COVID-19. Across the study: Specimens from acute and convalescent COVID-19 originated in the United States, Italy and Spain. PBMCs, B-cell-depleted T cells, or T cells were the source of the cDNA or gDNA that made up the material.

The V gene's germline CDR1 is SEHNR and CDR2 FQNEAQ (reference sequence). The CDR3 consists of 18 residues. In the source study's methods: Reference gene primer amplification gave nucleated cell count estimates. Assay: immunoSEQ multiplex PCR; the TCRdb copy retains only in-frame clones and omits some. D and trimming come from the DNA, and the V and J calls and clone size come from that table. The sample includes 40,000 to 50,000 clones, around 87% of them seen just once. Concerning this clone itself: Its ends do not fully match the called genes, so a read error is possible.

The V gene is TRBV7-9, the J gene TRBJ2-6, with 8 bases matching TRBD2. The TCR was taken from a human donor in a cohort sampled during active COVID-19. The sample was peripheral blood. CDR3 in amino acids: CASSLARGGRGGANVLTF. CDR3 DNA sequence: TGTGCCAGCAGCCTAGCCCGGGGGGGGCGTGGTGGGGCCAACGTCCTGACTTTC.